These 26 T cell receptor beta chains originate from one sample sequenced in a study of CXCR4 blockade with PD-1 therapy in pancreatic cancer. Profiling relied on immunoSEQ multiplex PCR, and the TCRdb table lists in-frame clones only, not all of them. The table includes about 4,800 clones, 57% detected once. The material sequenced was tumor tissue. The source is a human donor with pancreatic ductal adenocarcinoma.

This clone was counted between two and nine times. The V call is TRBV9, the J call TRBJ2-3; D might be TRBD1 or TRBD2, each matching 6 bases. Germline V CDR1 and CDR2: SGDLS, YYNGEE. V gave up 5 bases and J gave up 4 bases, with 11 bases separating them. The CDR3 contains 13 residues. CDR3 in amino acids: CASSRGEADTQYF. Here the CDR3 DNA reads TGTGCCAGCAGTAGGGGGGAGGCAGATACGCAGTATTTT. The complete variable domain, with remaining parts taken from reference TRBV9 and TRBJ2-3, reads DSGVTQTPKHLITATGQRVTLRCSPRSGDLSVYWYQQSLDQGLQFLIQYYNGEERAKGNILERFSAQQFPDLHSELNLSSLELGDSALYFCASSRGEADTQYFGPGTRLTVL.

CDR3 region: CASSMGQAAGNTIYF. As DNA, the CDR3 is TGTGCCAGTAGTATGGGACAGGCCGCTGGAAACACCATATATTTT. This sequence joins TRBV19 and TRBJ1-3, with 8 bases matching TRBD1. Germline lookup yields CDR1 LNHDA and CDR2 SQIVND (reference sequence). Losses at the gene ends were 3 bases for V and 2 bases for J; bases not matched to a gene: 3. The CDR3 has 15 residues.

The V call is TRBV29-1, the J call TRBJ2-7; TRBD1 matches 7 bases. This CDR3 spans 13 amino acids. With V trimmed by 5 bases and J by 7 bases, 11 bases remained unmatched. Germline loops: CDR1 SQVTM, CDR2 ANQGSEA. The chain's CDR3 is CSVSTGNRGEQYF. The CDR3 DNA reads TGCAGCGTTAGTACAGGAAACAGGGGTGAGCAGTACTTC.

This clone was found a few times. V usage is TRBV6-8 and J usage is TRBJ1-2; the match to TRBD1 covers 7 bases. The ends lost 10 bases at V and 3 bases at J; junction bases unmatched: 14. The CDR3 consists of 15 residues. Germline values: CDR1 MNHGY, CDR2 SAAAGT. The CDR3 nucleotides are TGTGCCATCACCGAAGCGACGGGACAGTACTATGGCTACACCTTC. Amino acid sequence: CAITEATGQYYGYTF.

Only a few counts were recorded for this clone. The chain links TRBV9 to TRBJ2-1, with a tentative D call TRBD2 (7 bases). From germline, CDR1 is SGDLS and CDR2 YYNGEE. This CDR3 contains 13 residues. The V end lost 8 bases, the J end lost 6 bases, and 15 bases lay between the germline ends. The CDR3 here is CASGGAERNEQFF. The CDR3 coding sequence is TGTGCCAGTGGGGGGGCGGAACGCAATGAGCAGTTCTTC.

V is TRBV1 and J is TRBJ2-5; the DNA was not used to check the table's D call, TRBD1. TRBV1 is annotated as a pseudogene. The CDR3 sequence is 15 residues long. The CDR3, as DNA: TGCGCCAGCAGCCAAGATACAGGACAGGCGTATCGACTGTACTTC. It specifies CASSQDTGQAYRLYF.

This clone was observed a handful of times. The V call is TRBV30, the J call TRBJ1-2; 9 bases agree with TRBD1. Germline V gene data show CDR1 as GTSNPN and CDR2 as SVGIG (reference sequence). Trimming removed 5 bases from V and 5 bases from J; junction bases left unmatched: 0. The CDR3 is 11 residues long. Here the CDR3 reads CAWGQGYGYTF. The CDR3 bases are TGTGCCTGGGGACAGGGGTATGGCTACACCTTC.

This clone was counted only a few times. CDR3 in DNA: TGTGCCAGCAGCCAAACCGGGACAGGGGCCTACGAGCAGTACTTC. Amino acid sequence: CASSQTGTGAYEQYF. The genes are TRBV7-6 and TRBJ2-7; 10 nucleotides agree with TRBD1. With V trimmed by 5 bases and J by 2 bases, 6 bases remained unmatched. CDR3 length: 15 residues. Germline V lookup: CDR1 SGHVS, CDR2 FNYEAQ. The variable domain in full, with the rest retrieved from reference TRBV7-6 and TRBJ2-7, is GAGVSQSPRYKVTKRGQDVALRCDPISGHVSLYWYRQALGQGPEFLTYFNYEAQQDKSGLPNDRFSAERPEGSISTLTIQRTEQRDSAMYRCASSQTGTGAYEQYFGPGTRLTVT.

Only a few counts were recorded for this clone. The chain joins TRBV9 to TRBJ1-2; 7 positions agree with TRBD1. The CDR3 contains 15 residues. After removal of 3 bases from V and 4 bases from J, the junction contained 9 bases not matched to a gene. CDR1 is SGDLS, CDR2 YYNGEE, per germline. The CDR3 DNA sequence: TGTGCCAGCAGCGGATTACAGGGGAGTACCTATGGCTACACCTTC. Translation: CASSGLQGSTYGYTF.

The chain joins TRBV30 to TRBJ1-1; 8 bases match TRBD1. In germline, CDR1 is GTSNPN, CDR2 SVGIG (reference sequence). The CDR3 loop spans 12 amino acids. Trimming removed 5 bases from V and 4 bases from J; junction bases left unmatched: 3. In DNA form, the CDR3 reads TGTGCCTGGGGACAGGGAGGCACTGAAGCTTTCTTT. It translates to CAWGQGGTEAFF.

This chain connects TRBV30 to TRBJ2-7; no reliable D call. This CDR3 is 12 amino acids long. Germline values: CDR1 GTSNPN, CDR2 SVGIG (reference sequence). V lost 0 bases, J lost 5 bases, and 8 bases lay in between. CDR3 sequence (DNA): TGTGCCTGGAGTGTAGGTGGACACGAGCAGTACTTC. Protein: CAWSVGGHEQYF.

V is TRBV6-7 and J is TRBJ2-7; TRBD2 is a possible D gene (6 bases). TRBV6-7 is noted as an ORF with a role that remains uncertain. V lost 5 bases and J lost 6, with 17 bases in between. The CDR3 is 14 amino acids. The CDR3 DNA is TGTGCCAGCAGTCGGGGGATGGGGGGAAGCGAGCAGTACTTC. Translated, it gives CASSRGMGGSEQYF.

The V gene is TRBV4-1, the J gene TRBJ1-5, with no clear D. Germline-derived CDR1 and CDR2 are MGHRA and YSYEKL. CDR3 length equals 14 residues. The V and J ends lost 0 bases and 9 bases respectively, with 12 bases between them. CDR3 amino acids: CASSQEEGPRPQHF. CDR3 in DNA: TGCGCCAGCAGCCAAGAGGAGGGTCCGCGGCCCCAGCATTTT.

The gene calls are TRBV19 and TRBJ2-7; 8 bases fit TRBD2. The V and J ends lost 8 bases and 5 bases, in that order; junction bases with no gene match: 8. The CDR3 extends over 13 amino acids. Germline CDR1 reads LNHDA; CDR2 reads SQIVND (reference sequence). The CDR3 nucleotides read TGTGCCAGTGGAAGCGGGAGTCCCCACGAGCAGTACTTC. Protein sequence: CASGSGSPHEQYF.

This chain links TRBV19 with TRBJ2-1; a possible D gene is TRBD2 (6 bases). Germline assignment: CDR1 LNHDA and CDR2 SQIVND (reference sequence). Between the trimmed V and J ends, which lost 7 bases and 5 bases, there was a span of 18 bases. The CDR3 spans 15 residues. CDR3 bases: TGTGCCAGTACCGCTGCTCGACTAGGAAACAATGAGCAGTTCTTC. It encodes CASTAARLGNNEQFF. Full variable domain (missing parts from reference TRBV19 and TRBJ2-1): DGGITQSPKYLFRKEGQNVTLSCEQNLNHDAMYWYRQDPGQGLRLIYYSQIVNDFQKGDIAEGYSVSREKKESFPLTVTSAQKNPTAFYLCASTAARLGNNEQFFGPGTRLTVL.

This clone was observed a few times. The CDR3 bases are TGTGCCATCAGTGAGTCGGGAGCGGGAGGGCTGAAGACCGGGGAGCTGTTTTTT. This codes for CAISESGAGGLKTGELFF. The chain couples TRBV10-3 to TRBJ2-2, with TRBD2 matching over 10 bases. Germline V gives CDR1 ENHRY, CDR2 SYGVKD. Unmatched junction bases numbered 9, after V lost 0 bases and J lost 5 bases. The CDR3 is 18 residues long.

There are a few counts of this clone. The chain recombines TRBV30 with TRBJ2-3; the D call may be TRBD1 or TRBD2 (5 bases each). CDR1 and CDR2 from the germline V gene are GTSNPN and SVGIG (reference sequence). The CDR3 is 13 amino acids. V lost 0 bases and J lost 10, with 14 bases in between. Written as DNA, the CDR3 is TGTGCCTGGAGTGTACTCCGGGACGCGGCGCAGTATTTT. It encodes CAWSVLRDAAQYF.

This clone was found a few times. The chain joins TRBV11-3 to TRBJ2-3; a weak D match, TRBD2 (6 bases). The CDR3 covers 16 residues. Germline V lookup: CDR1 SGHNT, CDR2 YENEEA. V lost 5 bases to trimming and J lost 2 bases, with 17 bases between them. This chain's CDR3 is CASSGGKWGATDTQYF. In DNA, the CDR3 is TGTGCCAGCAGCGGGGGGAAGTGGGGCGCCACAGATACGCAGTATTTT.

J is TRBJ2-3 and V is TRBV19; no firm D call. The CDR3 has 14 amino acids. Germline CDR1 LNHDA, CDR2 SQIVND (reference sequence). V was cut by 3 bases and J by 6 bases, with 13 bases left in between. The CDR3 DNA follows: TGTGCCAGTAGTATCACTCCTGGGAAGGATACGCAGTATTTT. Amino acid sequence: CASSITPGKDTQYF.

The V and J genes are TRBV11-3 and TRBJ2-5, with D unresolved. V lost 5 bases and J lost 2, with 15 bases in between. The germline gives CDR1 SGHNT, CDR2 YENEEA. The CDR3 extends over 15 amino acids. This CDR3 is CASSPRPNGQETQYF. CDR3 coding DNA: TGTGCCAGCAGCCCTCGACCGAACGGTCAAGAGACCCAGTACTTC.

V gene TRBV29-1 combines with J gene TRBJ2-5; D unclear. This CDR3 is built from 13 residues. Per the germline V gene, CDR1 is SQVTM and CDR2 is ANQGSEA. Trimming took 7 bases from V and 5 from J, leaving 17 bases between them. As DNA, the CDR3 is TGCAGCGGCCTAAATACCAATCTGGAGACCCAGTACTTC. This translates into CSGLNTNLETQYF.

The chain links TRBV19 to TRBJ1-2; D gene unclear. CDR3 length: 13 residues. V gave up 6 bases and J gave up 3 bases, with 11 bases separating them. The germline V gene has CDR1 LNHDA and CDR2 SQIVND (reference sequence). CDR3 in amino acids: CASRTDNYYGYTF. The CDR3 nucleotides are TGTGCCAGTAGGACTGACAACTACTATGGCTACACCTTC.

The chain uses TRBV6-8 and TRBJ2-3; unclear D gene. Germline-derived CDR1 and CDR2 are MNHGY and SAAAGT. The CDR3 consists of 14 residues. Trimming shortened V by 7 bases and J by 0 bases, and 11 bases separated the two germline ends. The CDR3 reads CASTLRRSTDTQYF. CDR3 bases: TGTGCCAGCACCCTTAGGCGAAGCACAGATACGCAGTATTTT.

The CDR3 bases are TGCAGCGTGATGGCGTCTAGCACAGATACGCAGTATTTT. Translation: CSVMASSTDTQYF. The chain joins TRBV29-1 to TRBJ2-3; D gene ambiguous. Germline V gene sequence: CDR1 SQVTM, CDR2 ANQGSEA. V lost 6 bases and J lost 0, with 10 bases in between. The CDR3 has 13 amino acids.

The chain joins TRBV30 to TRBJ1-2; unclear D gene. Germline V CDR1 and CDR2: GTSNPN, SVGIG (reference sequence). The ends were cut back, 2 bases at V and 8 bases at J, with 12 bases in the middle. The CDR3 has 12 residues. The CDR3 region is CAWSPGETGYTF. The CDR3 nucleotides are TGTGCCTGGAGTCCCGGGGAGACGGGCTACACCTTC.

The sample holds one count of this clone. The CDR3 region is CASSQAGLHARPIDEQYF. As DNA, the CDR3 is TGCGCCAGCAGCCAAGCTGGACTCCACGCCCGCCCCATCGACGAGCAGTACTTC. This chain connects TRBV4-1 to TRBJ2-7; D perhaps matches TRBD2 (5 bases). Looked up from germline, CDR1 is MGHRA and CDR2 is YSYEKL. The CDR3 covers 18 residues. V lost 1 base, J lost 5 bases, and 24 bases lay in between.